These 32 T cell receptor beta chains share one sample of origin, sequenced in a study of blood T cell repertoires in COVID-19. This table comes from immunoSEQ multiplex PCR, and its TCRdb copy is limited to in-frame clones, with some not included. This sample has about 210,000 clones; 80% occur once, and the top ten carry about 4.3%. The source material was PBMCs or T cells enriched from blood (not recorded which). The receptor set was obtained from a man under 40 with acute COVID-19.

The rearrangement joins TRBV5-1 to TRBJ2-2; D may be TRBD2 (6 bases). Between the trimmed V and J ends, which lost 3 bases and 0 bases, there was a span of 9 bases. From germline, CDR1 is SGHRS and CDR2 YFSETQ. There are 15 residues in the CDR3. This CDR3 is CASSSGTPNTGELFF. The CDR3, as DNA: TGCGCCAGCAGCTCCGGGACTCCGAACACCGGGGAGCTGTTTTTT. The entire variable domain, with the rest obtained from reference TRBV5-1 and TRBJ2-2, is as follows: KAGVTQTPRYLIKTRGQQVTLSCSPISGHRSVSWYQQTPGQGLQFLFEYFSETQRNKGNFPGRFSGRQFSNSRSEMNVSTLELGDSALYLCASSSGTPNTGELFFGEGSRLTVL.

The V and J genes are TRBV28 and TRBJ2-1, with D tentatively TRBD2 (7 bases). CDR1 is MDHEN, CDR2 SYDVKM, per germline. The germline V and J ends were trimmed by 9 bases and 4 bases, with 16 bases remaining between them. CDR3 length: 14 amino acids. The CDR3 sequence: CASILGGVYNEQFF. CDR3 nucleotide sequence: TGTGCCAGTATTTTAGGGGGGGTATACAATGAGCAGTTCTTC.

The genes are TRBV9 and TRBJ2-2, with D maybe TRBD2 (6 bases). Trimming stripped 3 bases from V and 1 base from J, with 7 bases between. The CDR3 runs to 14 residues. Germline-derived CDR1 and CDR2 are SGDLS and YYNGEE. In nucleotides, the CDR3 is TGTGCCAGCAGCGCCGGGGGGAACACCGGGGAGCTGTTTTTT. It yields the protein CASSAGGNTGELFF. Supplemented by reference TRBV9 and TRBJ2-2, the full variable domain reads DSGVTQTPKHLITATGQRVTLRCSPRSGDLSVYWYQQSLDQGLQFLIQYYNGEERAKGNILERFSAQQFPDLHSELNLSSLELGDSALYFCASSAGGNTGELFFGEGSRLTVL.

The V call is TRBV11-2, the J call TRBJ2-3; D might be TRBD2 (6 bases). Deletions cut 3 bases from V and 2 bases from J, with 21 bases between. CDR1 SGHAT and CDR2 FQNNGV come from the germline V gene. The CDR3 runs to 18 residues. The CDR3 here is CASSFPHEGLTHTDTQYF. The DNA of the CDR3 is TGTGCCAGCAGCTTCCCCCACGAAGGACTAACCCACACAGATACGCAGTATTTT.

This clone was seen a handful of times. The chain combines TRBV10-1 with TRBJ1-1; D might be TRBD1 (5 bases). V was pared by 6 bases and J by 4 bases, with 15 bases between. The CDR3 extends over 14 amino acids. CDR1 and CDR2 (germline): WNHNN, SYGVQD (reference sequence). DNA for the CDR3: TGCGCCAGCAGCTCCGGCAGGGCAAGCACTGAAGCTTTCTTT. This encodes CASSSGRASTEAFF.

J is TRBJ1-1 and V is TRBV5-1, with no clear D. Trimming pared 5 bases from V and 1 base from J, leaving 12 bases between. Germline V lookup: CDR1 SGHRS, CDR2 YFSETQ. This CDR3 is built from 14 residues. As DNA, the CDR3 is TGCGCCAGCAGGGTGAGGGCGGGGAACACTGAAGCTTTCTTT. Encoded protein: CASRVRAGNTEAFF.

The chain uses TRBV5-1 and TRBJ2-5; tentatively, D is TRBD1 (6 bases). In germline, CDR1 is SGHRS, CDR2 YFSETQ. V gave up 0 bases and J gave up 5 bases, with 11 bases separating them. The CDR3 runs 14 residues. The chain's CDR3 is CASSLAVTGETQYF. The CDR3 nucleotides are TGCGCCAGCAGCTTGGCCGTAACAGGGGAGACCCAGTACTTC. Using reference TRBV5-1 and TRBJ2-5 for the parts outside the CDR3, the full variable domain is KAGVTQTPRYLIKTRGQQVTLSCSPISGHRSVSWYQQTPGQGLQFLFEYFSETQRNKGNFPGRFSGRQFSNSRSEMNVSTLELGDSALYLCASSLAVTGETQYFGPGTRLLVL.

This clone has a single count. This sequence joins TRBV5-1 and TRBJ2-1, with TRBD2 identical over 7 bases. The CDR3 loop spans 14 amino acids. CDR1 and CDR2 from the germline V gene are SGHRS and YFSETQ. V lost 4 bases and J lost 1; bases outside the gene matches: 2. The CDR3 region is CASSRRESYNEQFF. Written as DNA, the CDR3 is TGCGCCAGCAGCCGGCGGGAGTCCTACAATGAGCAGTTCTTC. Based on the CDR3 plus reference TRBV5-1 and TRBJ2-1, the full variable domain is KAGVTQTPRYLIKTRGQQVTLSCSPISGHRSVSWYQQTPGQGLQFLFEYFSETQRNKGNFPGRFSGRQFSNSRSEMNVSTLELGDSALYLCASSRRESYNEQFFGPGTRLTVL.

The chain has TRBV4-1 and TRBJ2-2; D gene uncertain. Germline V gene data show CDR1 as MGHRA and CDR2 as YSYEKL. V dropped 1 base and J dropped 3 bases, with 6 bases sitting between them. The CDR3 length is 14 residues. The chain's CDR3 is CASSQVSDTGELFF. The DNA of the CDR3 is TGCGCCAGCAGCCAAGTCAGCGACACCGGGGAGCTGTTTTTT.

The V and J genes are TRBV5-5 and TRBJ1-1; D unresolved. The CDR3 spans 13 residues. V was shortened by 4 bases and J by 1 base, with 8 bases between the two germline ends. Germline V gives CDR1 SGHKS, CDR2 YYEKEE (reference sequence). The CDR3 nucleotides are TGTGCCAGCAGCGGAGTAACGAACACTGAAGCTTTCTTT. As protein: CASSGVTNTEAFF.

J is TRBJ1-5 and V is TRBV28, with TRBD1 matching over 8 bases. This CDR3 comprises 15 residues. Germline V CDR1 and CDR2: MDHEN, SYDVKM. The junction had 9 bases not matched to a gene; V was cut back by 5 bases and J by 6 bases. In nucleotides, the CDR3 is TGTGCCAGCAGTCTACTTACAGGGGGAGGTCAGCCCCAGCATTTT. It codes for CASSLLTGGGQPQHF.

The V call is TRBV2, the J call TRBJ2-1, with 8 positions matching TRBD2. The CDR3 covers 16 residues. The J segment lost 5 bases and the V segment lost 7 bases, leaving 13 bases of the junction unmatched. Germline lookup yields CDR1 SNHLY and CDR2 FYNNEI. CDR3 residues: CASTPMRASGHNEQFF. The CDR3 coding sequence is TGTGCCAGCACCCCAATGCGGGCTAGCGGGCACAATGAGCAGTTCTTC.

The rearrangement joins TRBV6-1 to TRBJ1-5; D remains unclear. Trimming left V 2 bases short and J 3 bases short, with 5 bases between. The CDR3 is 13 residues long. The germline V gene has CDR1 MNHNS and CDR2 SASEGT. For the CDR3, the DNA is TGTGCCAGCAGTGAAACTGTCAATCAGCCCCAGCATTTT. Its protein is CASSETVNQPQHF.

The chain has TRBV29-1 and TRBJ1-2, with TRBD1 identical over 9 bases. Trimming removed 4 bases from V and 4 bases from J; junction bases left unmatched: 7. The CDR3 covers 14 residues. The germline V gene has CDR1 SQVTM and CDR2 ANQGSEA. CDR3 protein: CSVAGTGSIYGYTF. CDR3 DNA: TGCAGCGTTGCTGGGACAGGGTCGATCTATGGCTACACCTTC. Supplemented by reference TRBV29-1 and TRBJ1-2, the full variable domain reads SAVISQKPSRDICQRGTSLTIQCQVDSQVTMMFWYRQQPGQSLTLIATANQGSEATYESGFVIDKFPISRPNLTFSTLTVSNMSPEDSSIYLCSVAGTGSIYGYTFGSGTRLTVV.

This chain joins TRBV13 and TRBJ1-2; tentative D call: TRBD1 (6 bases). V was cut by 8 bases and J by 4 bases, with 8 bases left in between. This CDR3 spans 11 amino acids. The germline CDR1 and CDR2 sequences are PRHDT and FYEKMQ (reference sequence). The CDR3 protein is CASGQTYGYTF. In DNA, the CDR3 is TGTGCCAGCGGACAGACCTATGGCTACACCTTC.

This chain links TRBV7-9 with TRBJ1-5; TRBD1 matches at 7 bases. Germline V gene lookup returns CDR1 SEHNR and CDR2 FQNEAQ (reference sequence). CDR3 size: 15 residues. With 5 bases clipped from V and 4 bases from J, the junction kept 8 bases outside the gene matches. CDR3 sequence reads: CASSARGGFNQPQHF. The CDR3 bases are TGTGCCAGCAGCGCACGAGGGGGCTTTAATCAGCCCCAGCATTTT.

The chain recombines TRBV18 with TRBJ1-3; a possible D gene is TRBD1 (5 bases). The CDR3 loop spans 16 amino acids. CDR1 is KGHSH, CDR2 LQKENI, per germline. V lost 0 bases, J lost 0 bases, and 9 bases lay in between. DNA for the CDR3: TGTGCCAGCTCACCACCGGGACTCAGCTCTGGAAACACCATATATTTT. This gives the protein CASSPPGLSSGNTIYF.

V gene TRBV6-5 combines with J gene TRBJ1-4; 8 positions agree with TRBD1. V gave up 6 bases and J gave up 10 bases; unmatched junction bases: 7. The CDR3 covers 13 residues. Germline CDR1 reads MNHEY; CDR2 reads SVGAGI. CDR3 bases: TGTGCCAGCAGGCCGGGACAGGCCAGAAAACTGTTTTTT. Translation gives CASRPGQARKLFF.

This clone was detected once. This rearrangement joins TRBV19 to TRBJ2-7; 7 bases line up with TRBD2. This CDR3 contains 14 residues. Germline CDR1 and CDR2: LNHDA and SQIVND (reference sequence). V lost 5 bases, J lost 4 bases, and 8 bases stayed unmatched. CDR3 DNA sequence: TGTGCCAGTAGTTTCTCGGGGGGTAGGTACGAGCAGTACTTC. It is translated as CASSFSGGRYEQYF. Using reference TRBV19 and TRBJ2-7 for the parts outside the CDR3, the full variable domain is DGGITQSPKYLFRKEGQNVTLSCEQNLNHDAMYWYRQDPGQGLRLIYYSQIVNDFQKGDIAEGYSVSREKKESFPLTVTSAQKNPTAFYLCASSFSGGRYEQYFGPGTRLTVT.

The chain links TRBV24-1 to TRBJ1-4; 9 positions agree with TRBD1. This CDR3 has 15 residues. The V gene's germline CDR1 is KGHDR and CDR2 SFDVKD. The V and J ends lost 4 bases and 8 bases, in that order; junction bases with no gene match: 7. In DNA form, the CDR3 reads TGTGCCACCAGTGACCCGGGACAGGGCGAGGAAAAACTGTTTTTT. Protein: CATSDPGQGEEKLFF.

The chain combines TRBV4-2 with TRBJ2-4; TRBD2 matches at 14 bases. Germline V gene data show CDR1 as LGHNA and CDR2 as YNFKEQ. With V trimmed by 1 base and J by 7 bases, 9 bases remained unmatched. The CDR3 covers 18 residues. The CDR3: CASSQGLTSGGAGNIQYF. In DNA, the CDR3 is TGTGCCAGCAGCCAAGGCTTGACTAGCGGGGGGGCCGGGAACATTCAGTACTTC.

The chain combines TRBV5-1 with TRBJ2-5; D uncertain. Germline V gene sequence: CDR1 SGHRS, CDR2 YFSETQ. The CDR3 is made up of 14 amino acids. Between the trimmed V and J ends, which lost 0 bases and 2 bases, there was a span of 8 bases. As DNA, the CDR3 is TGCGCCAGCAGCTTGGGGCCGGGTCAAGAGACCCAGTACTTC. Protein product: CASSLGPGQETQYF.

The genes are TRBV7-3 and TRBJ2-5; D not resolved. Germline CDR1 and CDR2: SGHTA and FQGTGA. The CDR3 loop spans 13 amino acids. V shed 3 bases and J shed 5 bases, with 10 bases lying between them. CDR3 nucleotide sequence: TGTGCCAGCAGCTTTGGGCACATGGAGACCCAGTACTTC. Protein: CASSFGHMETQYF. Variable domain in full (rest from reference TRBV7-3 and TRBJ2-5): GAGVSQTPSNKVTEKGKYVELRCDPISGHTALYWYRQSLGQGPEFLIYFQGTGAADDSGLPNDRFFAVRPEGSVSTLKIQRTERGDSAVYLCASSFGHMETQYFGPGTRLLVL.

The chain couples TRBV9 to TRBJ1-1, with D perhaps TRBD1 (5 bases). CDR3 size: 12 residues. Between the trimmed V and J ends, which lost 5 bases and 3 bases, there was a span of 8 bases. Germline V gene lookup returns CDR1 SGDLS and CDR2 YYNGEE. The CDR3 bases are TGTGCCAGCAGTGGGGGGGACACTGAAGCTTTCTTT. Its translation is CASSGGDTEAFF.

The genes are TRBV19 and TRBJ1-1; D is uncertain. This CDR3 is built from 15 residues. The V gene's germline CDR1 is LNHDA and CDR2 SQIVND (reference sequence). Trimming removed 3 bases at V and 6 bases at J, with 17 bases between. The CDR3 coding sequence is TGTGCCAGTAGTATCGGTGAAGCAGGTTTGTCTGAAGCTTTCTTT. Translation: CASSIGEAGLSEAFF.

The chain employs TRBV19 and TRBJ2-2; TRBD2 aligns across 9 bases. The ends lost 4 bases at V and 5 bases at J; junction bases unmatched: 5. Germline lookup yields CDR1 LNHDA and CDR2 SQIVND (reference sequence). This CDR3 region has 15 residues. The CDR3 sequence: CASSSGGARTGELFF. As DNA, the CDR3 is TGTGCCAGTAGTAGCGGGGGGGCCCGAACCGGGGAGCTGTTTTTT.

The chain is built from TRBV20-1 and TRBJ2-7; tentative D call: TRBD2 (6 bases). Germline V gene sequence: CDR1 DFQATT, CDR2 SNEGSKA (reference sequence). The CDR3 has 11 residues. The V and J ends lost 6 bases and 4 bases respectively, with 10 bases between them. The CDR3 sequence is CSARAGYEQYF. CDR3 DNA: TGCAGTGCCCGGGCGGGGTACGAGCAGTACTTC.

V usage is TRBV2 and J usage is TRBJ2-1, with 7 positions matching TRBD2. Germline V gene sequence: CDR1 SNHLY, CDR2 FYNNEI. With 5 bases clipped from V and 0 bases from J, the junction kept 4 bases outside the gene matches. CDR3 length: 15 residues. CDR3 residues: CASSLLASSYNEQFF. The CDR3 DNA reads TGTGCCAGCAGTCTACTAGCGAGCTCCTACAATGAGCAGTTCTTC.

V is TRBV2 and J is TRBJ1-1, with D maybe TRBD1 (6 bases). With 7 bases removed from V and 9 bases from J, the gap between germline ends came to 9 bases. The germline CDR1 and CDR2 sequences are SNHLY and FYNNEI. This CDR3 is 10 amino acids long. The CDR3 loop reads CASTGTKAFF. CDR3 bases: TGTGCCAGCACTGGGACAAAAGCTTTCTTT.

The gene calls are TRBV2 and TRBJ2-7, with D possibly matching TRBD1 (5 bases). CDR3 length equals 14 residues. Germline V CDR1 and CDR2: SNHLY, FYNNEI. The V gene lost 5 bases and the J gene lost 2 bases, with 13 bases spanning the gap. The DNA for the CDR3 is TGTGCCAGCAGTCCAGACTGGGGCCCCTACGAGCAGTACTTC. Protein: CASSPDWGPYEQYF. Filled out from reference TRBV2 and TRBJ2-7, the complete variable domain reads EPEVTQTPSHQVTQMGQEVILRCVPISNHLYFYWYRQILGQKVEFLVSFYNNEISEKSEIFDDQFSVERPDGSNFTLKIRSTKLEDSAMYFCASSPDWGPYEQYFGPGTRLTVT.

This clone occurred a few times. V usage is TRBV6-5 and J usage is TRBJ1-3; 7 nucleotides line up with TRBD1. The ends lost 9 bases at V and 4 bases at J; junction bases unmatched: 6. CDR3 length: 13 residues. Per the germline V gene, CDR1 is MNHEY and CDR2 is SVGAGI. DNA for the CDR3: TGTGCCAGTTACAGGGGAATCGGAAACACCATATATTTT. It translates to CASYRGIGNTIYF.

This chain links TRBV7-2 with TRBJ1-1; a weak D match, TRBD1 (5 bases). The V end was cut by 3 bases, the J end by 8 bases, with 19 bases between. CDR3 size: 15 residues. The germline CDR1 and CDR2 sequences are SGHTA and FQGNSA. The CDR3 reads CASSFERFAGIEAFF. The CDR3 bases are TGTGCCAGCAGCTTTGAACGGTTCGCAGGGATCGAAGCTTTCTTT.